These 20 T cell receptor beta chains originate from one sample sequenced in a study of PD-L1 blockade in urothelial cancer. Assay used: immunoSEQ multiplex PCR; TCRdb lists only in-frame clones, some missing. In the table there are 45,000 to 50,000 clones, 65% to 85% of which are singletons. Time point given: peripheral blood 6 weeks after treatment start. The material was PBMCs, obtained around atezolizumab (anti-PD-L1) treatment. The receptors here all came from a man between 65 and 85 years old with urothelial cancer.

The chain links TRBV11-1 to TRBJ2-7; TRBD2 matches 7 bases. Per germline, CDR1 SGHAT and CDR2 FQDESV (reference sequence). V lost 3 bases, J lost 5 bases, and 13 bases stayed unmatched. CDR3 length equals 16 residues. The CDR3 reads CASSFNSGEGGDEQYF. CDR3 DNA: TGTGCCAGCAGCTTCAACTCTGGGGAGGGAGGGGACGAGCAGTACTTC.

The chain carries TRBV6-1 and TRBJ1-1; tentatively, D is TRBD1 (5 bases). Trimming took 1 base from V and 8 from J, leaving 8 bases between them. Germline V gene lookup returns CDR1 MNHNS and CDR2 SASEGT. The CDR3 runs 12 residues. The CDR3 coding sequence is TGTGCCAGCAGTGAAGGGGGCAGCGAAGCTTTCTTT. This sequence encodes CASSEGGSEAFF.

The chain uses TRBV10-3 and TRBJ1-2; perhaps TRBD1 as D (6 bases). The V and J ends lost 10 bases and 2 bases respectively, with 11 bases between them. The CDR3 runs 12 residues. The V gene's germline CDR1 is ENHRY and CDR2 SYGVKD. The CDR3 is CATADSNYGYTF. The CDR3 DNA is TGTGCCACCGCGGACAGCAACTATGGCTACACCTTC.

The rearrangement joins TRBV6-5 to TRBJ1-2; 8 positions agree with TRBD1. Germline trimming cut 5 bases from V and 6 bases from J; bases unmatched to any gene: 11. From germline, CDR1 is MNHEY and CDR2 SVGAGI. The CDR3 has 15 amino acids. Here the CDR3 reads CASSPRQGKGNGYTF. CDR3 sequence (DNA): TGTGCCAGCAGTCCCCGACAGGGGAAGGGGAATGGCTACACCTTC.

This chain joins TRBV6-6 and TRBJ2-2; 7 positions match TRBD2. V gave up 2 bases and J gave up 3 bases; unmatched junction bases: 6. Germline lookup yields CDR1 MNHNY and CDR2 SVGAGI (reference sequence). The CDR3 is 16 amino acids. The chain's CDR3 is CASSYGAGRHTGELFF. CDR3 sequence (DNA): TGTGCCAGCAGTTACGGGGCCGGGAGGCACACCGGGGAGCTGTTTTTT.

This sequence joins TRBV5-6 and TRBJ2-6; TRBD1 matches at 8 bases. From germline, CDR1 is SGHDT and CDR2 YYEEEE. V shed 1 base and J 2 bases; nucleotides not matched to a gene: 2. The CDR3 has 16 residues. CDR3 DNA: TGTGCCAGCAGCTTGTCAGGGGGCGCTGGGGCCAACGTCCTGACTTTC. Its translation is CASSLSGGAGANVLTF. Filled out from reference TRBV5-6 and TRBJ2-6, the complete variable domain reads DAGVTQSPTHLIKTRGQQVTLRCSPKSGHDTVSWYQQALGQGPQFIFQYYEEEERQRGNFPDRFSGHQFPNYSSELNVNALLLGDSALYLCASSLSGGAGANVLTFGAGSRLTVL.

The rearrangement uses TRBV2 and TRBJ2-2; the D is unclear. The CDR3 has 16 amino acids. V lost 4 bases and J 0 bases, leaving 12 bases between the germline ends. Germline loops: CDR1 SNHLY, CDR2 FYNNEI. DNA for the CDR3: TGTGCCAGCAGTGTAGAACAGCTCGCGAACACCGGGGAGCTGTTTTTT. Translated, it gives CASSVEQLANTGELFF. Drawing the rest from reference TRBV2 and TRBJ2-2, the complete variable domain is EPEVTQTPSHQVTQMGQEVILRCVPISNHLYFYWYRQILGQKVEFLVSFYNNEISEKSEIFDDQFSVERPDGSNFTLKIRSTKLEDSAMYFCASSVEQLANTGELFFGEGSRLTVL.

CDR3 region: CASAAGGASYEQYF. In nucleotides, the CDR3 is TGTGCCAGCGCCGCAGGGGGCGCATCCTACGAGCAGTACTTC. The chain is built from TRBV28 and TRBJ2-7; 8 bases align to TRBD1. Germline CDR1 MDHEN, CDR2 SYDVKM. The CDR3 is 14 residues long. V dropped 8 bases and J dropped 1; count of bases not matched to a gene: 7.

The chain combines TRBV5-1 with TRBJ2-7; tentative D call: TRBD1 (6 bases). Trimming removed 4 bases from V and 9 bases from J, with 14 bases in between. The CDR3 runs to 12 residues. Germline CDR1 is SGHRS and CDR2 is YFSETQ. Here the CDR3 reads CASSLVGTWQYF. Here the CDR3 DNA reads TGCGCCAGCAGCCTGGTCGGGACATGGCAGTACTTC.

V usage is TRBV16 and J usage is TRBJ1-4, with 10 nucleotides matching TRBD1. In germline, CDR1 is KGHSY, CDR2 FQNENV. Trimming removed 0 bases from V and 6 bases from J; junction bases left unmatched: 4. The length of the CDR3 is 16 residues. This CDR3 reads CASSQSKDRGDEKLFF. CDR3 DNA: TGTGCCAGCAGCCAATCGAAGGACAGGGGGGATGAAAAACTGTTTTTT.

This chain links TRBV27 with TRBJ1-2; 7 nucleotides agree with TRBD1. This CDR3 spans 13 amino acids. Germline CDR1 and CDR2: MNHEY and SMNVEV (reference sequence). V dropped 6 bases and J dropped 2; count of bases not matched to a gene: 3. The CDR3 nucleotides read TGTGCCAGCAGGTCAGGGGGGAACTATGGCTACACCTTC. Its protein is CASRSGGNYGYTF.

The rearrangement uses TRBV6-5 and TRBJ1-3; tentatively, D is TRBD1 (6 bases). The CDR3 is made up of 15 amino acids. CDR1 and CDR2 (germline): MNHEY, SVGAGI. The germline V and J ends were trimmed by 5 bases and 0 bases, with 11 bases remaining between them. CDR3: CASSVKGVSGNTIYF. The CDR3 DNA is TGTGCCAGCAGTGTTAAGGGGGTCTCTGGAAACACCATATATTTT.

The genes are TRBV28 and TRBJ1-5; TRBD1 matches at 9 bases. With V trimmed by 5 bases and J by 6 bases, 11 bases remained unmatched. The germline V gene encodes CDR1 MDHEN and CDR2 SYDVKM. This CDR3 spans 16 amino acids. The CDR3 region is CASSPPTGGFFQPQHF. The CDR3 region has the DNA TGTGCCAGCAGTCCCCCCACAGGGGGCTTTTTTCAGCCCCAGCATTTT.

This chain joins TRBV30 and TRBJ2-3; TRBD2 aligns across 15 bases. This CDR3 spans 20 amino acids. Germline CDR1 and CDR2: GTSNPN and SVGIG (reference sequence). Germline trimming cut 0 bases from V and 1 base from J; bases unmatched to any gene: 11. For the CDR3, the DNA is TGTGCCTGGAGTGTATGGACTAGCGGGAGGGCCAGGAAGCGCACAGATACGCAGTATTTT. Translation gives CAWSVWTSGRARKRTDTQYF.

The chain has TRBV4-1 and TRBJ2-1; TRBD2 might be the D (6 bases). The V and J ends lost 11 bases and 8 bases respectively, with 22 bases between them. Germline lookup yields CDR1 MGHRA and CDR2 YSYEKL. The CDR3 is 14 residues long. CDR3 protein: CASRVVGGTDEQFF. The CDR3 DNA follows: TGCGCCTCCCGTGTAGTGGGAGGTACGGATGAGCAGTTCTTC.

The count of this clone is one. The CDR3 DNA sequence: TGTGCCAGCAGTGAAGCGCCGGGGTCCGACTCCTACGAGCAGTACTTC. Translation: CASSEAPGSDSYEQYF. This chain connects TRBV6-1 to TRBJ2-7, with TRBD2 as a possible D gene (5 bases). V lost 0 bases to trimming and J lost 0 bases, with 12 bases between them. This CDR3 comprises 16 residues. Germline values: CDR1 MNHNS, CDR2 SASEGT.

V and J are TRBV28 and TRBJ2-7, with a weak D call TRBD2 (5 bases). The CDR3 consists of 15 residues. Germline CDR1 and CDR2: MDHEN and SYDVKM. Deletions cut 3 bases from V and 5 bases from J, with 17 bases between. CDR3 protein: CASSFISGLSHEQYF. The CDR3 nucleotides are TGTGCCAGCAGTTTCATAAGCGGTCTTTCCCACGAGCAGTACTTC.

The chain joins TRBV28 to TRBJ2-3; D is unresolved. Trimming shortened V by 5 bases and J by 4 bases, and 16 bases separated the two germline ends. Germline values: CDR1 MDHEN, CDR2 SYDVKM. The CDR3 has 15 amino acids. CDR3 bases: TGTGCCAGCAGTACCGGGTCCGCCGAATCAGATACGCAGTATTTT. Its protein is CASSTGSAESDTQYF.

This clone was counted between two and nine times. As DNA, the CDR3 is TGTGCCAGTAGTATACAGGGGGCGCGGACTGAAGCTTTCTTT. Its protein product is CASSIQGARTEAFF. The chain recombines TRBV19 with TRBJ1-1; the match to TRBD1 covers 8 bases. The CDR3 runs to 14 residues. Germline trimming cut 2 bases from V and 5 bases from J; bases unmatched to any gene: 4. CDR1 and CDR2 from the germline V gene are LNHDA and SQIVND (reference sequence).

J is TRBJ2-5 and V is TRBV10-3, with TRBD2 matching over 12 bases. Trimming removed 8 bases from V and 2 bases from J; junction bases left unmatched: 6. The CDR3 contains 15 residues. Per germline, CDR1 ENHRY and CDR2 SYGVKD. CDR3 sequence: CAISGTSGFQETQYF. The CDR3 DNA sequence: TGTGCCATCTCCGGGACTAGCGGGTTTCAAGAGACCCAGTACTTC.